This T cell receptor (beta chain) comes out of a study of control samples from healthy donors and cancer patients. Profiling relied on immunoSEQ multiplex PCR, and the TCRdb table lists in-frame clones only, not all of them. This sample has approximately 52,000 clones, with roughly 95% found just once. The CDR3 runs to 16 residues. From germline, CDR1 is LGHDT and CDR2 YNNKEL (reference sequence). V was clipped by 4 bases and J by 4 bases, with 19 bases between them. The chain recombines TRBV3-1 (or the pseudogene TRBV3-2) with TRBJ2-5; a weak D match, TRBD2 (5 bases). The TCR was taken from a woman aged 18-29 years in good health. Sequencing was done on a sample of blood. In DNA, the CDR3 is TGTGCCAGCAGCCCCCGGGGATCCCGGGCGTTAGAGACCCAGTACTTC. Protein sequence: CASSPRGSRALETQYF.